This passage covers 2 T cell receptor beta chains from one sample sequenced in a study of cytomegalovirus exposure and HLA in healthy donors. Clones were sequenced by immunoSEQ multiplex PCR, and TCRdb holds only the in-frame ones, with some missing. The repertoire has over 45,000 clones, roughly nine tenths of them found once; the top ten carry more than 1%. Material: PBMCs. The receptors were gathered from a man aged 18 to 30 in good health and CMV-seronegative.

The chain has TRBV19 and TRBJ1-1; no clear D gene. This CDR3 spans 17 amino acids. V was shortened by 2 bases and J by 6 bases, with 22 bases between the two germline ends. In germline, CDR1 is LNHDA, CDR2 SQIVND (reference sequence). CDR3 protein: CASSISPNLMLSAEAFF. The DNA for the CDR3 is TGTGCCAGTAGTATAAGCCCTAATCTAATGCTATCGGCTGAAGCTTTCTTT.

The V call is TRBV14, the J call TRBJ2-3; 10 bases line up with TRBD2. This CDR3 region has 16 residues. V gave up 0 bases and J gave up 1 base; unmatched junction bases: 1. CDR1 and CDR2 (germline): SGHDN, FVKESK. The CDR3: CASSQEGTSGTDTQYF. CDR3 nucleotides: TGTGCCAGCAGCCAAGAAGGGACTAGCGGCACAGATACGCAGTATTTT.